Sequencing of this TCR beta chain was carried out in a study of blood T cells in healthy people across ages. Background on the study: The template switching approach captured approximately one barcoded beta molecule for every two T cells. Overall study results and limits: Across the age range, TCR beta diversity per million T cells fell in a roughly linear way.

About this clonotype: Its antigen is still unknown.

A second PCR, run for roughly 6 to 11 cycles, used a sample-barcoded 5' primer plus a J-beta primer mix. Using its own MiXCR run on the 5' RACE reads, TCRdb lists one record per CDR3 protein. Of around 1,100,000 distinct CDR3 sequences detected, 30% to 40% appear once; the ten largest clones hold around 13%. Trimming removed 4 bases from V and 4 bases from J, with 16 bases in between. The germline V gene has CDR1 SGHTA and CDR2 FQGNSA. The CDR3 is made up of 15 amino acids. The sequence was obtained from a man between 18 and 35 years old in good health. Sample: blood. The chain couples TRBV7-2 to TRBJ1-2; D might be TRBD1 (5 bases). The CDR3 region is CASSSQPGAAYGYTF. The CDR3, as DNA: TGTGCCAGCAGCTCCCAACCCGGGGCTGCCTATGGCTACACCTTC.